The rows below give T cell receptor beta chains drawn from one sample of a study of T-cell reconstitution after alpha-beta-depleted transplantation in children. Each CDR3 protein gets one entry after TCRdb re-called the PCR reads with MiXCR. The table shows approximately 300,000 distinct CDR3 sequences, with approximately 10% occurring only once. The specimen comprised peripheral blood, sampled 180 days after TCRalphabeta/CD19-depleted stem cell transplant. These receptors all stem from a male patient under 10 years old who had a stem cell transplant for chronic granulomatous disease, so the T cells may come from the graft donor. Each CDR3 is given with its conserved first and last residue. Each record gives: V gene, J gene, D gene, clone size, CDR3 DNA, CDR3 protein. The D gene is left open where the match is weak. A row's size may be missing; if present it is once, few, many or a size class.

TRBV12-3/TRBV12-4	TRBJ2-2	TRBD2	many	TGTCCCAGCAACCCGGGACTAGCGGAGAACACCGGGGAGCTGTTTTTT	CPSNPGLAENTGELFF
TRBV20-1	TRBJ2-1	NA	NA	TGCAGTGCGGGGTTGGGGGCCCGCGAGCAGTTCTTC	CSAGLGAREQFF
TRBV20-1	TRBJ2-3	TRBD1	many	TGCAGTGCTAGAGATTCGGGACAGGGAACAATAATTACAGATACGCAGTATTTT	CSARDSGQGTIITDTQYF
TRBV6-5	TRBJ2-2	TRBD1	many	TGTGCCAGCAGTTACTTGGGACAGGGGGCCGGGGAGCTGTTTTTT	CASSYLGQGAGELFF
TRBV28	TRBJ2-3	TRBD1	many	TGTGCCGTCAGGACAGGGCTCACAGATACGCAGTATTTT	CAVRTGLTDTQYF
TRBV20-1	TRBJ2-7	NA	many	TGCAGTGCTAGAGACCTCCGGACTATCAGTTCCTACGAGCAGTACTTC	CSARDLRTISSYEQYF
TRBV5-1	TRBJ2-1	NA	many	TGCGCCAGCAATCCGGGGCGGGGTTCCTACAATGAGCAGTTCTTC	CASNPGRGSYNEQFF
TRBV30	TRBJ2-1	NA	NA	TGTGCCTGGAGTGTAATACCACGTAATGAGCAGTTCTTC	CAWSVIPRNEQFF
TRBV20-1	TRBJ1-5	NA	many	TGCAGTGCTAGAGATCTTTCGGGGAATCAGCCCCAGCATTTT	CSARDLSGNQPQHF
TRBV5-1	TRBJ2-3	TRBD2	many	TGCGCCAGCAGCAGAAGGGAGGGCGAAACAGATACGCAGTATTTT	CASSRREGETDTQYF
TRBV30	TRBJ2-3	TRBD2	many	TGTGCCTGGAGTGTACTAAGAAGGACTAGCGGCCACGCCGCAGATACGCAGTATTTT	CAWSVLRRTSGHAADTQYF
TRBV11-1	TRBJ1-5	TRBD1	few	TGTGCCAGCAGCAAAACAGATCGGGACAGGGAGTATAGCAATCAGCCCCAGCATTTT	CASSKTDRDREYSNQPQHF
TRBV2	TRBJ2-2	NA	many	TGTGCCAGCTTGAATACCGGGGAGCTGTTTTTT	CASLNTGELFF
TRBV7-6	TRBJ2-2	TRBD2	many	TGTGCCAGCAGCTTAGGCGTCGCTAGCGGCCTCGGGGAGCTGTTTTTT	CASSLGVASGLGELFF
TRBV7-9	TRBJ2-2	NA	NA	TGTGCCAGGAGCCCTGGGCCCACCGGGGAGCTGTTTTTT	CARSPGPTGELFF
TRBV18	TRBJ2-2	NA	many	TGTGCCAGCTCACCATCGCGGGACAGATACACCGGGGAGCTGTTTTTT	CASSPSRDRYTGELFF
TRBV28	TRBJ2-2	TRBD1	many	TGTGCCAGCAGTTCCCCTATCAGGTGGGACAGGGGGCTCGGGGAGCTGTTTTTT	CASSSPIRWDRGLGELFF
TRBV12-3/TRBV12-4	TRBJ1-5	TRBD1	many	TGTGCCAGCAGAGAACAGGGGAATCAGCCCCAGCATTTT	CASREQGNQPQHF
TRBV20-1	TRBJ2-1	TRBD1	many	TGCAGTGCTGGTTACAGGGGGTGGAACAATGAGCAGTTCTTC	CSAGYRGWNNEQFF
TRBV3-1	TRBJ2-5	NA	many	TGTGCCAGCAGCCAAGGGACAAAAGGGACCCAGTACTTC	CASSQGTKGTQYF
TRBV18	TRBJ2-3	NA	many	TGTGCCAGCTCGGGTGATGGGGGCCTAAGTGCAGATACGCAGTATTTT	CASSGDGGLSADTQYF
TRBV5-1	TRBJ2-1	TRBD2	many	TGCGCCAGCAGCTTCCAGGGTGGGGGGGTGAATGAGCAGTTCTTC	CASSFQGGGVNEQFF
TRBV12-3/TRBV12-4	TRBJ2-3	NA	many	TGTGCCAGCAGTTTAAAAGGAATCACAGATACGCAGTATTTT	CASSLKGITDTQYF
TRBV12-3/TRBV12-4	TRBJ2-5	TRBD1	many	TGTGCCAGCAGCACCCGACAGGGAATCCTGGAGACCCAGTACTTC	CASSTRQGILETQYF
TRBV4-3	TRBJ2-3	NA	many	TGCGCCAGCAGCCAAGAAGCAGGAACATTAAGCACAGATACGCAGTATTTT	CASSQEAGTLSTDTQYF
TRBV9	TRBJ1-6	TRBD1	many	TGTGCCAGCAGCTCCAGGGACAGGGAAAATTCACCCCTCCACTTT	CASSSRDRENSPLHF
TRBV28	TRBJ2-3	NA	many	TGTGCCAGCACAAGGGGGGGCGGACCAGTCACAGATACGCAGTATTTT	CASTRGGGPVTDTQYF
TRBV12-3/TRBV12-4	TRBJ2-7	NA	NA	TGTGCCAGCAGTCGCGACCGAAAGAGCTCCTACGAGCAGTACTTC	CASSRDRKSSYEQYF
TRBV19	TRBJ2-4	NA	NA	TGTGCCAGTAGTATAACGTCGGGTAGGTGGTACATTCAGTACTTC	CASSITSGRWYIQYF
TRBV5-1	TRBJ2-1	TRBD1	many	TGCGCCAGCAGCGCGGACAGGAAGCAGTTCTTC	CASSADRKQFF
TRBV6-2/TRBV6-3	TRBJ2-7	TRBD1	many	TGTGCCAGCAGTTACTTGACTGGGACAGATGGCGAGCAGTACTTC	CASSYLTGTDGEQYF
TRBV6-5	TRBJ2-2	NA	many	TGTGCCAGCAGTCAGGATGGGGTCGTCCGCACCGGGGAGCTGTTTTTT	CASSQDGVVRTGELFF
TRBV20-1	TRBJ2-5	NA	many	TGCAGTGCTATACGAGGGGTTGAGACCCAGTACTTC	CSAIRGVETQYF
TRBV7-8	TRBJ2-4	TRBD2	many	TGTGCCAGCAGCAAAACTAGCGGCAAAAACATTCAGTACTTC	CASSKTSGKNIQYF
TRBV14	TRBJ2-2	NA	NA	TGTGCCAGCAGCCCTGGCGGCGGGGAGCTGTTTTTT	CASSPGGGELFF
TRBV27	TRBJ2-7	NA	many	TGTGCCGCAGCCGCGGGGGCGCGGTACGAGCAGTACTTC	CAAAAGARYEQYF
TRBV20-1	TRBJ1-5	NA	many	TGCAGTGCTAGTGCCGGGAACGATCAGCCCCAGCATTTT	CSASAGNDQPQHF
TRBV28	TRBJ1-1	NA	many	TGTGCCAGACGCACGGAAACACTAAGGACACCTAGAGGGTTGACTGAAGCTTTCTTT	CARRTETLRTPRGLTEAFF
TRBV29-1	TRBJ2-2	NA	many	TGCAGCGTTGAAGTCGGGACTCATAACACCGGGGAGCTGTTTTTT	CSVEVGTHNTGELFF